This T cell receptor (beta chain) was profiled in a study of T cell changes during pregnancy in multiple sclerosis. The V and J ends lost 5 bases and 4 bases respectively, with 11 bases between them. The CDR3 sequence is 14 residues long. Germline V gives CDR1 SGHTA, CDR2 FQGNSA. Repertoires were generated with immunoSEQ multiplex PCR, while TCRdb's copy carries only in-frame clones and drops some. The sample records approximately 53,000 clones, around 92% being singletons. The rearrangement links TRBV7-2 to TRBJ2-2; D call uncertain. Material: CD4+ T cells from peripheral blood mononuclear cells, obtained in the third trimester of pregnancy. The receptor's source is a female donor with multiple sclerosis, enrolled in a pregnancy study. The CDR3 DNA reads as TGTGCCAGCAGCCCCGAAGCATTCACCGGGGAGCTGTTTTTT. Translated: CASSPEAFTGELFF.